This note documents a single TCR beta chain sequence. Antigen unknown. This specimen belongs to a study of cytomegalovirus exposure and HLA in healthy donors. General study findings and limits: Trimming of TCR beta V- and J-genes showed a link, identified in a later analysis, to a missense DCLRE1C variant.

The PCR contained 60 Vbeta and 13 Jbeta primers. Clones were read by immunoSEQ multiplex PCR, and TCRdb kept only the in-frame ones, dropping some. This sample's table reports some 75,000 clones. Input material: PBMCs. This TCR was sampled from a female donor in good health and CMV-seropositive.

The DNA for the CDR3 is TGTGCCAGCTCACCACTCGTCGACAGAAGGGGCGAGCAGTACTTC. It encodes CASSPLVDRRGEQYF. The V and J genes are TRBV18 and TRBJ2-7; D is possibly TRBD1 (5 bases). From germline, CDR1 is KGHSH and CDR2 LQKENI. The V end was cut by 1 base, the J end by 6 bases, with 16 bases between. The CDR3 runs to 15 residues. Supplemented by reference TRBV18 and TRBJ2-7, the full variable domain reads NAGVMQNPRHLVRRRGQEARLRCSPMKGHSHVYWYRQLPEEGLKFMVYLQKENIIDESGMPKERFSAEFPKEGPSILRIQQVVRGDSAAYFCASSPLVDRRGEQYFGPGTRLTVT.